The sequence of this TCR beta chain was determined in a study of blood T cell repertoires in COVID-19. Study background: The United States, Italy and Spain provided the acute and convalescent COVID-19 samples. The cDNA or gDNA used as material had been derived from T cells, B-cell-depleted T cells, or PBMCs.

The CDR3 consists of 14 residues. From germline, CDR1 is SQVTM and CDR2 ANQGSEA. The germline V and J ends were trimmed by 6 bases and 1 base, with 15 bases remaining between them. Original methodology: The authors estimated nucleated cell counts from reference gene primer amplification. Assay used: immunoSEQ multiplex PCR; TCRdb lists only in-frame clones, some missing. V, J and clone size are those of that table, while D and trimming were read from the DNA. The sample has some 240,000 clones, around 82% seen once. This clone was recorded once. This clonotype was obtained from a human donor in a cohort sampled during active COVID-19. Sequencing input: peripheral blood. The genes are TRBV29-1 and TRBJ1-1; D is unclear. The CDR3 region has the DNA TGCAGCGTCCGTGGTGGAGCCGGGAACACTGAAGCTTTCTTT. It encodes CSVRGGAGNTEAFF.